Listed below are T cell receptor beta chains from one sample, sequenced in a study of neurological immune-mediated disorders. Using its own MiXCR run on the 5' RACE reads, TCRdb lists one record per CDR3 protein. The sample holds roughly 80,000 distinct CDR3 sequences, approximately 6% seen once. Material: PBMCs. The source of these receptors is a woman aged 55-70 years with multiple sclerosis. CDR3s include the opening cysteine and the closing phenylalanine or tryptophan. Each record gives: clone size, J gene, V gene, D gene, CDR3 DNA, CDR3 protein. The D gene is left open where the match is weak. Clone size appears in some rows only: once, few, many, or a class for an expanded clone.

>many|TRBJ2-5|TRBV5-5|.
TGTGCCAGCAGCTTGGTTGGTCCCCTCCGAGAGACCCAGTACTTC
CASSLVGPLRETQYF
>many|TRBJ1-1|TRBV10-3|.
TGTGCCATCAGTGAGCCCCAGGGTCTTGGAGCTTTCTTT
CAISEPQGLGAFF
>.|TRBJ2-7|TRBV30|TRBD2
TGTGCCTGGAGGATGGGGGGAGGGTACGAGCAGTACTTC
CAWRMGGGYEQYF
>many|TRBJ2-5|TRBV5-6|TRBD1
TGTGCCAGCAGCTTGGGGACAGGTAGAGAAGAGACCCAGTACTTC
CASSLGTGREETQYF
>many|TRBJ2-1|TRBV20-1|TRBD2
TGCAGTGCTCCACTAGCGGGGGCTTACAATGAGCAGTTCTTC
CSAPLAGAYNEQFF
>many|TRBJ2-7|TRBV30|.
TGTGCCTGGAGGACGACTGGTACCTACGAGCAGTACTTC
CAWRTTGTYEQYF
>many|TRBJ1-2|TRBV3-1|.
TGTGCCAGCAGCCAAGAATATAGGTCACTGAGAAATGGCTACACCTTC
CASSQEYRSLRNGYTF
>few|TRBJ1-2|TRBV28|TRBD1
TGTGCCAGCAGTGCCCCGGGACAGATCTATGGCTACACCTTC
CASSAPGQIYGYTF
>many|TRBJ1-1|TRBV7-9|.
TGTGCCAGCAGCTTACAGCAGGGGCATACTGAAGCTTTCTTT
CASSLQQGHTEAFF
>many|TRBJ2-1|TRBV5-1|.
TGCGCCAGCTCCGAACTGTCGGGGGCCTACAATGAGCAGTTCTTC
CASSELSGAYNEQFF
>many|TRBJ2-2|TRBV5-5|.
TGTGCCAGCAGCCGCACGCCAGGGGAGACCGGGGAGCTGTTTTTT
CASSRTPGETGELFF
>many|TRBJ2-7|TRBV5-1|.
TGCGCCAGCCGGACCGGGCCGAGCTCCTACGAGCAGTACTTC
CASRTGPSSYEQYF
>many|TRBJ1-4|TRBV9|.
TGTGCCAGCAGCGTAGGATCGGGAAATGAAAAACTGTTTTTT
CASSVGSGNEKLFF
>many|TRBJ2-5|TRBV6-5|.
TGTGCCAGCAGTTCCTGGGGACCCAAAGAGACCCAGTACTTC
CASSSWGPKETQYF
>few|TRBJ2-7|TRBV18|TRBD2
TGTGCCAGCTCACCACGTGGGGGGGGCTACGAGCAGTACTTC
CASSPRGGGYEQYF
>many|TRBJ2-2|TRBV11-2|.
TGTGCCAGCAGCTTGGGCAGCCGAGTCACCGGGGAGCTGTTTTTT
CASSLGSRVTGELFF
>many|TRBJ1-4|TRBV5-1|.
TGCGCCAGCAGCGGAAACCTCTTAGGTAAACTGTTTTTT
CASSGNLLGKLFF
>many|TRBJ2-5|TRBV6-5|TRBD2
TGTGCCAGCAGTAAGACTAGCGGCCAAGAGACCCAGTACTTC
CASSKTSGQETQYF
>.|TRBJ1-2|TRBV4-2|TRBD1
TGTGCCAGCCACCAGACAGGGACGGGAGAGGCTTATGGCTACACCTTC
CASHQTGTGEAYGYTF
>few|TRBJ1-1|TRBV12-3/TRBV12-4|TRBD1
TGTGCCAGCAGTAGGGGGCAGGGGATAACTGAAGCTTTCTTT
CASSRGQGITEAFF
>many|TRBJ2-7|TRBV5-1|.
TGCGCCAGCACCTTGACAGGAGCTCGGTATGAGCAGTACTTC
CASTLTGARYEQYF
>many|TRBJ1-3|TRBV14|.
TGTGCCAGCAGAGCTGGGGGAAACACCATATATTTT
CASRAGGNTIYF
>many|TRBJ2-7|TRBV20-1|.
TGCAGTGTAAGCGATAGCCGGTCCACCTACGAGCAGTACTTC
CSVSDSRSTYEQYF